Each of the 17 T cell receptor beta chains below was sequenced from the same sample in a study of brain T cells in children with intractable seizures. Sequencing was performed with immunoSEQ multiplex PCR; in TCRdb, only in-frame clones are kept and a portion is missing. The sample consists of around 38,000 clones, about nine tenths of them appearing once. The material sequenced was peripheral blood, taken at surgery. These receptors were collected from a girl aged 2-15 years with tuberous sclerosis and intractable seizures.

The chain links TRBV3-1 (or the pseudogene TRBV3-2) to TRBJ1-2; D remains ambiguous. Germline assignment: CDR1 LGHDT and CDR2 YNNKEL (reference sequence). CDR3 length: 14 residues. V lost 2 bases and J 2 bases, leaving 9 bases between the germline ends. The CDR3 nucleotides are TGTGCCAGCAGCCAAACGAACCGAAACTATGGCTACACCTTC. It is translated as CASSQTNRNYGYTF.

The table lists this clone with a count of one. The chain links TRBV6-1 to TRBJ2-2; tentatively, D is TRBD2 (6 bases). The CDR3 extends over 16 amino acids. The germline gives CDR1 MNHNS, CDR2 SASEGT. V was cut by 2 bases and J by 7 bases, with 17 bases left in between. The CDR3 sequence: CASSEFLTGVHGELFF. DNA for the CDR3: TGTGCCAGCAGTGAATTCTTAACGGGGGTTCACGGGGAGCTGTTTTTT.

The J gene is TRBJ2-1, the V gene TRBV10-2, with D possibly matching TRBD2 (6 bases). This CDR3 spans 14 amino acids. Trimming cost V 4 bases and J 5 bases, with 12 bases left between them. Looked up from germline, CDR1 is WSHSY and CDR2 is SAAADI. CDR3 DNA sequence: TGCGCCAGCAGTGTGGAGACTAGAAACAATGAGCAGTTCTTC. Its translation: CASSVETRNNEQFF.

The J gene is TRBJ2-3, the V gene TRBV2; possible D gene TRBD2, 7 bases. V was clipped by 5 bases and J by 3 bases, with 12 bases between them. CDR1 is SNHLY and CDR2 is FYNNEI in the germline V gene. The CDR3 has 14 residues. CDR3 in amino acids: CASSKGGRTDTQYF. The CDR3 coding sequence is TGTGCCAGCAGTAAGGGGGGGCGAACAGATACGCAGTATTTT.

This clone has more than one count but fewer than ten. The chain is built from TRBV28 and TRBJ1-5, with D possibly TRBD1 on 6 matching bases. The CDR3 totals 15 residues. Trimming cost V 3 bases and J 3 bases, with 12 bases left between them. The V gene's germline CDR1 is MDHEN and CDR2 SYDVKM. The CDR3 sequence is CASSLGRGPNQPQHF. CDR3 DNA: TGTGCCAGCAGTTTGGGCAGGGGCCCCAATCAGCCCCAGCATTTT.

This chain connects TRBV6-5 to TRBJ2-5, with 7 bases identical to TRBD2. Losses at the gene ends were 6 bases for V and 7 bases for J; bases not matched to a gene: 11. Germline V lookup: CDR1 MNHEY, CDR2 SVGAGI. The CDR3 spans 14 residues. CDR3 loop: CASSTWGGRGTQYF. The CDR3 nucleotides read TGTGCCAGCAGCACATGGGGGGGACGGGGGACCCAGTACTTC.

The genes are TRBV5-4 and TRBJ1-2; 9 positions match TRBD1. J lost 6 bases, V lost 3 bases, and 6 bases had no gene match. The CDR3 is 14 amino acids. Per the germline V gene, CDR1 is SGHNT and CDR2 is YYREEE (reference sequence). The CDR3 spells CASSWTGASDGYTF. CDR3 coding DNA: TGTGCCAGCAGCTGGACAGGGGCTTCTGATGGCTACACCTTC.

The rearrangement links TRBV6-1 to TRBJ1-1; D remains unclear. CDR1 is MNHNS, CDR2 SASEGT, per germline. The V end lost 3 bases, the J end lost 5 bases, and 13 bases lay between the germline ends. The CDR3 sequence is 14 residues long. The CDR3 region has the DNA TGTGCCAGCAGTGATATCACCGGAGGGACTGAAGCTTTCTTT. It translates to CASSDITGGTEAFF.

The rearrangement joins TRBV4-1 to TRBJ1-2; TRBD1 agrees at 7 bases. CDR3 size: 16 residues. Germline V gene sequence: CDR1 MGHRA, CDR2 YSYEKL. The trim removed 5 bases at V and 4 bases at J, leaving 13 bases unmatched. This chain's CDR3 is CASSFEALRDSYGYTF. The CDR3 bases are TGCGCCAGCAGCTTCGAAGCCCTCCGGGACAGCTATGGCTACACCTTC.

The V and J genes are TRBV19 and TRBJ1-4; possible D gene TRBD1, 5 bases. The CDR3 extends over 15 amino acids. The V gene's germline CDR1 is LNHDA and CDR2 SQIVND (reference sequence). V gave up 3 bases and J gave up 3 bases, with 11 bases separating them. The CDR3 DNA reads TGTGCCAGTAGTATTGTGGGGCGGCCTAATGAAAAACTGTTTTTT. It codes for CASSIVGRPNEKLFF. The complete variable domain, with remaining parts taken from reference TRBV19 and TRBJ1-4, reads DGGITQSPKYLFRKEGQNVTLSCEQNLNHDAMYWYRQDPGQGLRLIYYSQIVNDFQKGDIAEGYSVSREKKESFPLTVTSAQKNPTAFYLCASSIVGRPNEKLFFGSGTQLSVL.

The V and J genes are TRBV30 and TRBJ2-2; 8 bases match TRBD1. The CDR3 has 15 residues. Looked up from germline, CDR1 is GTSNPN and CDR2 is SVGIG (reference sequence). The V and J ends lost 0 bases and 5 bases, in that order; junction bases with no gene match: 5. The CDR3 DNA reads TGTGCCTGGAGTGTACAGGGACAGGAGACCGGGGAGCTGTTTTTT. As protein: CAWSVQGQETGELFF.

This clone was picked up a small number of times. The chain carries TRBV9 and TRBJ2-7; 10 nucleotides match TRBD2. The CDR3 has 14 amino acids. The germline V gene has CDR1 SGDLS and CDR2 YYNGEE. J was trimmed by 2 bases and V by 4 bases; bases with no gene match: 3. Written as DNA, the CDR3 is TGTGCCAGCAGCATAGCGGGGGGCCCCTACGAGCAGTACTTC. Translated, it gives CASSIAGGPYEQYF.

This chain links TRBV9 with TRBJ2-5, with 8 bases identical to TRBD1. The germline CDR1 and CDR2 sequences are SGDLS and YYNGEE. V gave up 1 base and J gave up 6 bases; unmatched junction bases: 8. The CDR3 runs to 15 residues. CDR3 nucleotides: TGTGCCAGCAGCGTAAGTCCTGACAGGGGACAGACCCAGTACTTC. Residues: CASSVSPDRGQTQYF.

This clone was observed a handful of times. V and J are TRBV3-1 (or the pseudogene TRBV3-2) and TRBJ2-7; D is unresolved. V was cut by 1 base and J by 1 base, with 8 bases left in between. Germline V lookup: CDR1 LGHDT, CDR2 YNNKEL (reference sequence). The CDR3 is made up of 14 amino acids. The CDR3 nucleotides are TGTGCCAGCAGCCAAGGGCTTCCATCCTACGAGCAGTACTTC. Its protein product is CASSQGLPSYEQYF.

The chain uses TRBV4-2 and TRBJ2-5, with D maybe TRBD1 (5 bases). Trimming stripped 0 bases from V and 5 bases from J, with 16 bases between. CDR3 length: 16 amino acids. Germline V CDR1 and CDR2: LGHNA, YNFKEQ. The CDR3 reads CASSQDYGSGAETQYF. In DNA form, the CDR3 reads TGTGCCAGCAGCCAAGATTATGGTTCTGGGGCTGAGACCCAGTACTTC.

This clone was detected only a few times. The chain carries TRBV2 and TRBJ1-1, with TRBD1 as a possible D gene (5 bases). CDR1 and CDR2 (germline): SNHLY, FYNNEI. This CDR3 comprises 15 residues. V dropped 7 bases and J dropped 2 bases, with 17 bases sitting between them. The CDR3 sequence: CASTLSDRRNTEAFF. CDR3 coding DNA: TGTGCCAGCACCCTTTCCGACAGACGAAACACTGAAGCTTTCTTT.

The V and J genes are TRBV18 and TRBJ2-5; no definite D call. The CDR3 totals 11 residues. Per germline, CDR1 KGHSH and CDR2 LQKENI. The ends were cut back, 4 bases at V and 2 bases at J, with 2 bases in the middle. CDR3: CASSLQETQYF. The CDR3 DNA follows: TGTGCCAGCTCACTGCAAGAGACCCAGTACTTC.